Described below is a single T cell receptor (beta chain) sequence and its context. What it binds is unknown. This specimen belongs to a study of CD8+ T cells in alopecia areata. Study results and caveats: Affected scalp, especially in alopecia totalis/universalis, had a higher clonality than normal scalp did. Sequences from scalp samples also cover resident alphabeta T cells of normal skin.

Reverse transcribed after extraction, RNA yielded cDNA as the sequencing template. Only in-frame clones appear in the TCRdb table, and some are missing; sequencing was by immunoSEQ multiplex PCR. The table includes 140,000 to 150,000 clones, approximately 65% detected once. The V segment lost 6 bases and the J segment 5 bases; nucleotides outside the gene matches: 13. The CDR3 length is 15 residues. Per germline, CDR1 MNHEY and CDR2 SMNVEV (reference sequence). The sequenced sample was CD8+ T cells sorted from blood. V is TRBV27 and J is TRBJ2-7; 7 nucleotides line up with TRBD2. This sequence originates from a human donor in good health. Here the CDR3 reads CASRIRGGEVHEQYF. CDR3 in DNA: TGTGCCAGCAGGATCCGGGGAGGGGAGGTCCACGAGCAGTACTTC.